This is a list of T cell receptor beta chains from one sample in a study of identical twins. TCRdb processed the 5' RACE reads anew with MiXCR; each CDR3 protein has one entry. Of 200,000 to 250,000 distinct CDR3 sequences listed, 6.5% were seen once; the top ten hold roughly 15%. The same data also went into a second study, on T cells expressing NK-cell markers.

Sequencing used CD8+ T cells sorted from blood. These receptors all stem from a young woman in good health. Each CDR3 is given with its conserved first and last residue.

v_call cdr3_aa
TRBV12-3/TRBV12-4 CASSGHEQYF
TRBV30 CAWSVDRAVTDTQYF
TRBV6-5 CASSNQIETQYF
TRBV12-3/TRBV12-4 CASSLSLGGDEQFF
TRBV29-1 CSVESPFSISYGYTF
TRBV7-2 CASSLAWGRGYTF
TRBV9 CASSVEGVSSYNEQFF
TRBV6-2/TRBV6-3 CASSVPGRPINEQFF
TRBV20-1 CSALAGAAYEQYF
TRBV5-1 CASSLATSNHEQYF
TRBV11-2 CASSLGTGVDTEAFF
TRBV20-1 CSARSIAGHEQYF
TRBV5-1 CASSLGAASGTDTQYF
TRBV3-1 CASSPRGGERNTIYF
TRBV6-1 CASSGLGGRRVNEQFF
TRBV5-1 CASSFGLAGGPNEQFF
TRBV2 CATQQGYTEAFF